A single sample is the source of the 5 T cell receptor beta chains below, sequenced in a study of diagnostic markers for celiac disease. TCRdb re-called the reads; every CDR3 protein appears as one record, without DNA. In total, the table holds some 2,000 distinct CDR3 sequences. The sequencing sample was made of either unsorted cells or a sorted T cell fraction (not recorded which). Receptor source: a human donor. This table probably holds off-target reads from a library built for another chain.

The V and J genes are TRBV5-4 and TRBJ2-2; absent DNA, TCRdb's TRBD2 call cannot be checked. Germline CDR1 and CDR2: SGHNT and YYREEE (reference sequence). The CDR3 is 14 residues long. CDR3 in amino acids: CASSFEGNTGELFF.

V gene TRBV12-3 or TRBV12-4 combines with J gene TRBJ2-2; TCRdb's D call, TRBD1, is unchecked because there is no DNA. The CDR3 spans 15 residues. The CDR3 sequence: CASSLNGGNTGELFF.

Considering frequency, this clonotype is large (0.1 to 1%). The J gene is TRBJ1-5, the V gene TRBV7-6; lacking DNA, the TRBD1 call made by TCRdb goes unchecked. The V gene's germline CDR1 is SGHVS and CDR2 FNYEAQ. CDR3 length equals 15 residues. The CDR3 sequence: CASSLASGLNQPQHF.

The J gene is TRBJ1-5, the V gene TRBV12-3 or TRBV12-4; without DNA, the TCRdb call of TRBD1 cannot be checked. The CDR3 covers 19 residues. CDR3 sequence reads: CASSPGQGGSLSMNQPQHF.

The chain recombines TRBV12-3 or TRBV12-4 with TRBJ2-7; TCRdb indicates TRBD2, and absent DNA this call remains unverified. The CDR3 covers 16 residues. This chain's CDR3 is CASPIPRADRSYEQYF.